The 10 T cell receptor beta chains given below trace back to one sample, sequenced in a study of identical twins. MiXCR, run by TCRdb on the 5' RACE reads, gives a single entry per CDR3 protein. The table shows hundreds of thousands of distinct CDR3 sequences, with over 20% occurring only once. The data were also submitted as part of a second study, on T cells expressing NK-cell markers.

The sequencing input was PBMCs. The receptors originated from a woman in her late teens or twenties in good health.

In this sample, this clonotype turned up a few times. The chain carries TRBV12-3 or TRBV12-4 and TRBJ2-7, with no clear D. There are 15 residues in the CDR3. V lost 2 bases and J 5 bases, leaving 16 bases between the germline ends. CDR3 bases: TGTGCCAGCAGTTTACACGAAAATCTGCTGCACGAGCAGTACTTC. It is translated as CASSLHENLLHEQYF.

The gene calls are TRBV11-3 and TRBJ2-7; D uncertain. The CDR3 is made up of 14 amino acids. CDR1 SGHNT and CDR2 YENEEA come from the germline V gene. The V gene lost 2 bases and the J gene lost 0 bases, with 8 bases spanning the gap. CDR3 sequence reads: CASSLSSSSYEQYF. CDR3 DNA sequence: TGTGCCAGCAGCTTATCAAGTAGCTCCTACGAGCAGTACTTC.

This clonotype turned up a few times. The genes are TRBV18 and TRBJ2-5; TRBD1 matches 9 bases. CDR3 size: 15 residues. The germline V gene has CDR1 KGHSH and CDR2 LQKENI. The J segment lost 3 bases and the V segment lost 0 bases, leaving 2 bases of the junction unmatched. CDR3: CASSPPWTGEETQYF. CDR3 sequence (DNA): TGTGCCAGCTCACCACCGTGGACAGGGGAAGAGACCCAGTACTTC.

This clonotype was picked up a small number of times. This chain links TRBV12-3 or TRBV12-4 with TRBJ1-5; D uncertain. The CDR3 length is 15 residues. V dropped 2 bases and J dropped 0 bases, with 8 bases sitting between them. The CDR3 bases are TGTGCCAGCAGTTTATCCCGGTATAGCAATCAGCCCCAGCATTTT. Protein sequence: CASSLSRYSNQPQHF.

V usage is TRBV20-1 and J usage is TRBJ1-1, with D perhaps TRBD1 (5 bases). The V and J ends lost 6 bases and 1 base respectively, with 9 bases between them. CDR1 and CDR2 from the germline V gene are DFQATT and SNEGSKA (reference sequence). CDR3 length: 12 residues. The CDR3 region has the DNA TGCAGTGCCACGGACAAGAACACTGAAGCTTTCTTT. Protein product: CSATDKNTEAFF.

V and J are TRBV20-1 and TRBJ2-3; D remains ambiguous. V dropped 2 bases and J dropped 7 bases, with 7 bases sitting between them. The CDR3 is 11 residues long. CDR1 DFQATT and CDR2 SNEGSKA come from the germline V gene (reference sequence). CDR3 loop: CSARMEYTQYF. In DNA, the CDR3 is TGCAGTGCTAGAATGGAGTATACGCAGTATTTT.

This clonotype appeared many times. The genes are TRBV7-8 and TRBJ2-2; possibly TRBD2 for D (6 bases). V shed 6 bases and J shed 5 bases, with 16 bases lying between them. Germline V CDR1 and CDR2: SGHVS, FQNEAQ. There are 15 residues in the CDR3. CDR3: CASRSGTVITGELFF. In DNA, the CDR3 is TGTGCCAGCAGATCCGGGACTGTCATAACCGGGGAGCTGTTTTTT.

V and J are TRBV6-5 and TRBJ2-2, with 7 positions matching TRBD2. In germline, CDR1 is MNHEY, CDR2 SVGAGI. J gave up 7 bases and V 2 bases, and 4 bases lay outside the gene matches. The CDR3 runs 14 residues. The CDR3 DNA is TGTGCCAGCAGTTACCGCCGGGGGGACGGGGAGCTGTTTTTT. Amino acids: CASSYRRGDGELFF.

This clonotype was counted between two and nine times. The chain employs TRBV15 and TRBJ2-3, with D possibly TRBD1 on 5 matching bases. The V and J ends lost 4 bases and 4 bases respectively, with 12 bases between them. The CDR3 totals 14 residues. The germline V gene has CDR1 LNHNV and CDR2 YYDKDF (reference sequence). This chain's CDR3 is CATSKVGAADTQYF. The CDR3 nucleotides read TGTGCCACCAGCAAGGTTGGGGCGGCAGATACGCAGTATTTT.

This clonotype was seen at least ten times. The chain links TRBV20-1 to TRBJ2-3; TRBD1 agrees at 8 bases. The CDR3 runs to 13 residues. Germline V gene data show CDR1 as DFQATT and CDR2 as SNEGSKA (reference sequence). The DNA of the CDR3 is TGCAGCCCCCAGGGGGCAGGAACAGATACGCAGTATTTT. Its protein is CSPQGAGTDTQYF.